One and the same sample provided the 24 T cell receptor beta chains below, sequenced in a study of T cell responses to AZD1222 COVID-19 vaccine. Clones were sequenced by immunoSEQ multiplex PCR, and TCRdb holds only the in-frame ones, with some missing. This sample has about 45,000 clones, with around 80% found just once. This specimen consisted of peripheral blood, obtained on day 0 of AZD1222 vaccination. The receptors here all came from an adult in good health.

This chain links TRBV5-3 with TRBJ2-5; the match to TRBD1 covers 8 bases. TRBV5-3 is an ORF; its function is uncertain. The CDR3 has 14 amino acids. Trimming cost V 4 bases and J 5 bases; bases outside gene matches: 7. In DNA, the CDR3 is TGTGCCAGAAGCCGAGGACAGGGCCACGAGACCCAGTACTTC. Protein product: CARSRGQGHETQYF.

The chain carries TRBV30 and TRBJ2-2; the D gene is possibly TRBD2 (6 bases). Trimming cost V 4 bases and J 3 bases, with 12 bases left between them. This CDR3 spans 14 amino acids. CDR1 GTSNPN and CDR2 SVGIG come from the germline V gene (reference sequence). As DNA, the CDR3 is TGTGCCTGGAATGGGGGGATGGACACCGGGGAGCTGTTTTTT. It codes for CAWNGGMDTGELFF.

CDR3: CASSRRDSPYEQYF. DNA for the CDR3: TGTGCCAGCAGTCGCCGGGACAGTCCCTACGAGCAGTACTTC. This sequence joins TRBV6-5 and TRBJ2-7; 7 nucleotides line up with TRBD1. CDR3 length: 14 residues. The trim removed 5 bases at V and 2 bases at J, leaving 6 bases unmatched. CDR1 and CDR2 (germline): MNHEY, SVGAGI.

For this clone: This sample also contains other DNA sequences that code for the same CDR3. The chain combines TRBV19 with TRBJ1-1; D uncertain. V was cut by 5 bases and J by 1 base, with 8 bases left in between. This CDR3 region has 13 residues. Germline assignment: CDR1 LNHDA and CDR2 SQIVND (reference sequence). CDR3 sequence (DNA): TGTGCCAGTAGTCGGACGGCGAACACTGAAGCTTTCTTT. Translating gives CASSRTANTEAFF.

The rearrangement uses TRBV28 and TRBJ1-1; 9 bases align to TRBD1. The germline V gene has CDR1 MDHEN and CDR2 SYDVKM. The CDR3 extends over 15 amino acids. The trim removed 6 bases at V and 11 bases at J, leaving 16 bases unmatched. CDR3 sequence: CASSPAGQGLLTAFF. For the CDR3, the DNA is TGTGCCAGCAGCCCGGCGGGACAGGGACTTCTGACCGCTTTCTTT.

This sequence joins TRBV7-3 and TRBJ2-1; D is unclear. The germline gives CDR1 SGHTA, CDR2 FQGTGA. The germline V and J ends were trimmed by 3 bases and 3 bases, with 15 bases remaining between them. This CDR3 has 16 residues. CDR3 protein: CASSLGAPRVYNEQFF. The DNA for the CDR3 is TGTGCCAGCAGCTTGGGCGCCCCCAGAGTCTACAATGAGCAGTTCTTC.

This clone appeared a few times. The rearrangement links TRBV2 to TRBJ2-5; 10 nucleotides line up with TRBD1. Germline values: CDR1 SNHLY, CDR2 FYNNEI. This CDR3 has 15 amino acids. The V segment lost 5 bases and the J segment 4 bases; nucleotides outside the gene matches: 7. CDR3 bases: TGTGCCAGCAGTTCACCGGGACAGGGGAGAGAGACCCAGTACTTC. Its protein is CASSSPGQGRETQYF. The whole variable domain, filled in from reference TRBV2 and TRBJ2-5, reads EPEVTQTPSHQVTQMGQEVILRCVPISNHLYFYWYRQILGQKVEFLVSFYNNEISEKSEIFDDQFSVERPDGSNFTLKIRSTKLEDSAMYFCASSSPGQGRETQYFGPGTRLLVL.

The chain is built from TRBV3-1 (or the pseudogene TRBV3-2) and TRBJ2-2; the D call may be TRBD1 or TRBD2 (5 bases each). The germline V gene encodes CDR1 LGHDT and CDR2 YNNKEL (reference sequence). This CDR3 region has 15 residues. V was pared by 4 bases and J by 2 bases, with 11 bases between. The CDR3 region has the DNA TGTGCCAGCAGCCGCCGGGGCATCAACACCGGGGAGCTGTTTTTT. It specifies CASSRRGINTGELFF.

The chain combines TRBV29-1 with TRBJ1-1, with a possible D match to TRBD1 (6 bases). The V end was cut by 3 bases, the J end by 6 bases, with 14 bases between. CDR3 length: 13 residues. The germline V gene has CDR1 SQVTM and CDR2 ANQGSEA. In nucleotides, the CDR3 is TGCAGCGTTGATTCTCAGGGGAGCCCTGAAGCTTTCTTT. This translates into CSVDSQGSPEAFF.

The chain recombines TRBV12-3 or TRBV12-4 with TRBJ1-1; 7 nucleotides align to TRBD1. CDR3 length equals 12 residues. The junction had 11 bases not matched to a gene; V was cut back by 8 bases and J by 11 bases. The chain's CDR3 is CASAQGGAYAFF. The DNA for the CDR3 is TGTGCCAGCGCTCAGGGGGGGGCCTATGCTTTCTTT.

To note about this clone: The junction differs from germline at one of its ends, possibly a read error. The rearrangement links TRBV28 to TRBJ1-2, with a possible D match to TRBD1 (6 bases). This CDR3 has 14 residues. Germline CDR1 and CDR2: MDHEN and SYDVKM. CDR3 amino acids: CASSIPGTLYDYTF. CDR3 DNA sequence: TGTGCCAGCAGTATTCCGGGGACACTCTATGACTACACCTTC.

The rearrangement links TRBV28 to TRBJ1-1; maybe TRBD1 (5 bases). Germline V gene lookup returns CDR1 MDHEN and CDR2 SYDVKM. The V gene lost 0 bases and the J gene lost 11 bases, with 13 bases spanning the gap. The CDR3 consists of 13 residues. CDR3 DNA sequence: TGTGCCAGCAGTTTATGGGGCGGGGCGGGGGCTTTCTTT. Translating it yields CASSLWGGAGAFF.

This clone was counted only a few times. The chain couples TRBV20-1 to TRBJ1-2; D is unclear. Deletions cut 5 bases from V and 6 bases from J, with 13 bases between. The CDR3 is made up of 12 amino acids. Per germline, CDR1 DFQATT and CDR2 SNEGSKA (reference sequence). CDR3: CSARARGDGYTF. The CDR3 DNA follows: TGCAGTGCTCGTGCTCGGGGTGATGGCTACACCTTC.

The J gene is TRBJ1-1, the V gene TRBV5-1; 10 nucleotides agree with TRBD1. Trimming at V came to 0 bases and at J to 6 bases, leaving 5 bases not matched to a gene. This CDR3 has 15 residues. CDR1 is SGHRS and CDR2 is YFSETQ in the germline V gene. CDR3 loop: CASSLGRDRGAEAFF. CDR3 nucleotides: TGCGCCAGCAGCTTGGGCCGGGACAGGGGAGCTGAAGCTTTCTTT.

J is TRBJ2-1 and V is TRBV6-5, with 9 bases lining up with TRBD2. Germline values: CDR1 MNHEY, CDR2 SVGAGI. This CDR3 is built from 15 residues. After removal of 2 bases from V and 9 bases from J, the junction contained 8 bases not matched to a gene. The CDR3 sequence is CASSYAAGGPREQFF. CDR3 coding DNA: TGTGCCAGCAGTTACGCAGCGGGGGGCCCTCGTGAGCAGTTCTTC.

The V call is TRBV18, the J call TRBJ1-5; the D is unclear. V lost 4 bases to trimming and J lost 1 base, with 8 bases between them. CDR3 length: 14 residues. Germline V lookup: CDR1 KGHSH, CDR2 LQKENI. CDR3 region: CASSRSGSNQPQHF. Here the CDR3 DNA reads TGTGCCAGCTCACGGTCGGGAAGCAATCAGCCCCAGCATTTT.

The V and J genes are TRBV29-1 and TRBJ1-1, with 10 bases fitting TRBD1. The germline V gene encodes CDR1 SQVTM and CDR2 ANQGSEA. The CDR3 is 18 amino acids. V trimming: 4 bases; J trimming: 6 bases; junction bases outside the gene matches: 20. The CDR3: CSVVGSRGRQGAEAEAFF. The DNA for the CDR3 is TGCAGCGTTGTCGGATCTCGGGGTAGACAGGGGGCCGAGGCTGAAGCTTTCTTT.

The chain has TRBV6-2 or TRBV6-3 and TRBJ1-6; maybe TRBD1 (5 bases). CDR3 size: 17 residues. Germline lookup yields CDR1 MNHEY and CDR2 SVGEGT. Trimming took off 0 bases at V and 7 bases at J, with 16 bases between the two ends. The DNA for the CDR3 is TGTGCCAGCAGTTACTCGATAGGGGACTTCGGGAATTCACCCCTCCACTTT. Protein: CASSYSIGDFGNSPLHF.

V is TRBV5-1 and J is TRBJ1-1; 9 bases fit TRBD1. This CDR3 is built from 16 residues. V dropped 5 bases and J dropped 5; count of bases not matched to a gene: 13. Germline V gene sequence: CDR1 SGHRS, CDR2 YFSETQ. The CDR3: CASSDGTGLTGTEAFF. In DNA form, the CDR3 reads TGCGCCAGCAGTGATGGGACAGGGTTGACGGGAACTGAAGCTTTCTTT.

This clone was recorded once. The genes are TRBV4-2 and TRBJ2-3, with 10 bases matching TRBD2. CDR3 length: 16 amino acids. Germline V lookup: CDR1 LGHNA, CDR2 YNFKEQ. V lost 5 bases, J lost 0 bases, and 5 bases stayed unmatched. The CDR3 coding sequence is TGTGCCAGCAGCGCCCAACTAGCGGGGAGCACAGATACGCAGTATTTT. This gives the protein CASSAQLAGSTDTQYF.

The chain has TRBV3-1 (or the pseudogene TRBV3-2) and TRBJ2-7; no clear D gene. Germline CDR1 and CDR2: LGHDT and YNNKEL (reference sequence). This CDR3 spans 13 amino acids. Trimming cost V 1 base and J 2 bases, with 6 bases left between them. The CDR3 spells CASSQGRTYEQYF. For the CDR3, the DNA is TGTGCCAGCAGCCAAGGACGGACCTACGAGCAGTACTTC.

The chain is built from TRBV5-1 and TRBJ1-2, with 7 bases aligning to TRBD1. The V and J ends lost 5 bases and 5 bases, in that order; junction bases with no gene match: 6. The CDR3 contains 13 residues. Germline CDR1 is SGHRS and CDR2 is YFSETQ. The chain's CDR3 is CASREDRAYGYTF. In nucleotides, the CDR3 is TGCGCCAGCAGGGAAGACAGGGCGTATGGCTACACCTTC.

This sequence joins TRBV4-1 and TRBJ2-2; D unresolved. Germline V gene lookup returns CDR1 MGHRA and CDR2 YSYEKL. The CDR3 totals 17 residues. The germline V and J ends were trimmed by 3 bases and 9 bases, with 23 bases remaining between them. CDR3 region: CASSHNFDTSINWELFF. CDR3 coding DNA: TGCGCCAGCAGCCATAACTTCGACACGAGTATAAACTGGGAGCTGTTTTTT.

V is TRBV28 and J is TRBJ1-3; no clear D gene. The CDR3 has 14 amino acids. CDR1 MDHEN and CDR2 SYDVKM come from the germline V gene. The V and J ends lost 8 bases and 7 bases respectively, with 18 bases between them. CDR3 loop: CASGSEYYGNTIYF. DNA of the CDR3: TGTGCCAGCGGAAGTGAGTACTACGGCAACACCATATATTTT.